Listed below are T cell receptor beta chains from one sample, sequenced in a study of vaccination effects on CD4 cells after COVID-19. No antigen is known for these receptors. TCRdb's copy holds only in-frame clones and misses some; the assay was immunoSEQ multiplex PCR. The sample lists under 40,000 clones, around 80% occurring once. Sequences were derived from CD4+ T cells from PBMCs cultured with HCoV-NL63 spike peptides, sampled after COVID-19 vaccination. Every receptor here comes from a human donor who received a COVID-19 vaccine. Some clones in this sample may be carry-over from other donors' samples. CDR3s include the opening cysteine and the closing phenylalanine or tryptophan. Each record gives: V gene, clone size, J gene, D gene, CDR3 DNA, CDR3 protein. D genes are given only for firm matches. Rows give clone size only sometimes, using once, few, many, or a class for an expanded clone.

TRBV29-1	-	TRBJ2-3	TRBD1	TGCAGCACCGGGGACAGGGTATTTGTAGATACGCAGTATTTT	CSTGDRVFVDTQYF
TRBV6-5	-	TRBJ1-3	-	TGTGCCACGGACCGCTCTGGAAACACCATATATTTT	CATDRSGNTIYF
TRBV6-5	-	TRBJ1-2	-	TGTGCCAGCAGTTCCAAGAGGGACCTAGGTGGCTACACCTTC	CASSSKRDLGGYTF
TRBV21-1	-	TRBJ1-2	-	TGTGCCAGCAGCAAAGACAGGGGCAAAACCTTC	CASSKDRGKTF
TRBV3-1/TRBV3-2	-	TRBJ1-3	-	TGTGCCAGCAGCCAAGAGGTCGTCAGGGGCGGGCCACGTAATGCTCATTTT	CASSQEVVRGGPRNAHF
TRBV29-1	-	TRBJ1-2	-	TGCAGCGTTGGCCGAGCAGCTAACTATGGCTACACCTTC	CSVGRAANYGYTF
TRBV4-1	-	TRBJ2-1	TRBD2	TGCGCCAGCAGCAACCCCGGGGGGGGGAACAATGAGCAGTTCTTC	CASSNPGGGNNEQFF
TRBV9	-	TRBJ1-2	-	TGTGCCAGCAGCGTAGGAACTTATGGCTATGGCTACACCTTC	CASSVGTYGYGYTF
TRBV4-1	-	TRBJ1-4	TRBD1	TGCGCCAGCAGCCAACCCGACAGGGGTCGGGACGAAAAACTGTTTTTT	CASSQPDRGRDEKLFF
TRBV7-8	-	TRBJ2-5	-	TGTGCCAGCAGCTTATATTTTAGTGCCGAGGCCCAGTACTTC	CASSLYFSAEAQYF
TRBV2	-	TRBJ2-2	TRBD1	TGTGCCACTACAGGGGGCGCGGGGACCGGGGAGCTGTTTTTT	CATTGGAGTGELFF
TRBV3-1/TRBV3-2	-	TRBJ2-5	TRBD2	TGTGCCAGCAGCCTATTAACGGGGGGGCTGGGCGGAGAGACCCAGTACTTC	CASSLLTGGLGGETQYF
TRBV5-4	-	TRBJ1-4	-	TGTGCCAGCAGCTCTGGATCAACTAATGAAAAACTGTTTTTT	CASSSGSTNEKLFF
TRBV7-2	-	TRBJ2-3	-	TGTGCCAGCAGCTTAGAGGGGTACGGAGATACGCAGTATTTT	CASSLEGYGDTQYF
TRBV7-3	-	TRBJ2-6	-	TGTGCCAGCAGCTTATATGCAGGGGATCGACGCGGGGCCAACGTCCTGACTTTC	CASSLYAGDRRGANVLTF
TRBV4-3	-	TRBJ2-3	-	TGCGCCAGCAGCCAAGGAGTGCCGGACACGGTGTTTAGCACAGATACGCAGTATTTT	CASSQGVPDTVFSTDTQYF
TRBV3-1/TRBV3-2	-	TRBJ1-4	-	TGTGCCAGCAGCCAGGGGTTCAAACTGTTTTTT	CASSQGFKLFF
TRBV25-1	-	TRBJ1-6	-	TGTGCCAGCGCCTCAGGACCCTTGTATTCACCCCTCCACTTT	CASASGPLYSPLHF
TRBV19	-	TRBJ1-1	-	TGTGCCAGTAGTACCCGACAAGGAGGCACTGAAGCTTTCTTT	CASSTRQGGTEAFF
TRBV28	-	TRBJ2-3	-	TGTGCCAGCAGCTCGGGGGGGACAGGACCGGATACGCAGTATTTT	CASSSGGTGPDTQYF
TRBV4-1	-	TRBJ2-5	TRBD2	TGCGCCAGCAGCGCCCGACTAGCGGGGGCCCAAGAGACCCAGTACTTC	CASSARLAGAQETQYF
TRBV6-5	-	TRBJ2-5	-	TGTGCCAGCAGTTTCCGTGTTGGGACGGGAAAGGAGACCCAGTACTTC	CASSFRVGTGKETQYF
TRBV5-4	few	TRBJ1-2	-	TGTGCCAGCAGCGCGATTTTGACTAACTATGGCTACACCTTC	CASSAILTNYGYTF
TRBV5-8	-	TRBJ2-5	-	TGTGCCAGCCCCGAGATGTTCAGGGCCTGGAGGGGGGCCAAAGAGACCCAGTACTTC	CASPEMFRAWRGAKETQYF
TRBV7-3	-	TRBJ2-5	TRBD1	TGTGCCAGCAGCGACAGGGTTCAAGAGACCCAGTACTTC	CASSDRVQETQYF
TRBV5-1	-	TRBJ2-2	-	TGCGCCAGCAGCTTGACGGTACCGAACACCGGGGAGCTGTTTTTT	CASSLTVPNTGELFF
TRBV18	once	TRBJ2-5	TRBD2	TGTGCCAGCTCACTAACCGGGGAGGGGAGTCCCTTCCAAGAGACCCAGTACTTC	CASSLTGEGSPFQETQYF
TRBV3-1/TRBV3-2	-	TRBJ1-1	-	TGTGCCAGCGGACGGGACTTTAACACTGAAGCTTTCTTT	CASGRDFNTEAFF
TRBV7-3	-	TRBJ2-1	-	TGTGCCAGCAGCTTCGGACAGAACAATGAGCAGTTCTTC	CASSFGQNNEQFF
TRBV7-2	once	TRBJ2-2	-	TGTGCCAGCAGCTTTTATGGGACGAACACCGGGGAGCTGTTTTTT	CASSFYGTNTGELFF
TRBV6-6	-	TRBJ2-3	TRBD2	TGTGCCAGCGGAGGGGGTAGCGGGGGTCTGCTTGATACGCAGTATTTT	CASGGGSGGLLDTQYF
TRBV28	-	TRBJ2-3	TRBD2	TGTGCCAGCGGGGTCGGGGGAGCGGGGGGAGACACAGATACGCAGTATTTT	CASGVGGAGGDTDTQYF
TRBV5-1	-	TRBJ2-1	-	TGCGCCAGCAGCTTCGCCGGGACTCCTTACAATGAGCAGTTCTTC	CASSFAGTPYNEQFF
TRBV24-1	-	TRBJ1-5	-	TGTGCCACCAGTGCCCCAAATCAGCCCCAGCATTTT	CATSAPNQPQHF
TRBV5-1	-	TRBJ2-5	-	TGCGCCAGCAGTTTTGATTTAGGGAAAGAGACCCAGTACTTC	CASSFDLGKETQYF
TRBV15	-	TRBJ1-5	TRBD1	TGTGCCACCAGCAGAGGAGGGGGCAGCAATCAGCCCCAGCATTTT	CATSRGGGSNQPQHF
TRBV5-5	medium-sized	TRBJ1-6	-	TGTGCCAGCAGCGACGAACGGAACAATTCACCCCTCCACTTT	CASSDERNNSPLHF
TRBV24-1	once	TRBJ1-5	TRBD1	TGTGCCACCAGTGAGAACAGGGGCGGTGGTCAGCCCCAGCATTTT	CATSENRGGGQPQHF
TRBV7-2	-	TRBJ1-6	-	TGTGCCAGCAGCTTAGGGAAGGGTGGTTATTATTCACCCCTCCACTTT	CASSLGKGGYYSPLHF
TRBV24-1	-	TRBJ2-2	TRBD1	TGTGCCACCAGTGATTTCGGACAGGCGAACACCGGGGAGCTGTTTTTT	CATSDFGQANTGELFF
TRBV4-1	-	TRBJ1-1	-	TGCGCCAGCAGCCAACGGGAGGCGGGCACTGAAGCTTTCTTT	CASSQREAGTEAFF
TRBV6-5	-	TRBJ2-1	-	TGTGCCAGCAGTCTGGGCCGGGGTCCAAATGAGCAGTTCTTC	CASSLGRGPNEQFF
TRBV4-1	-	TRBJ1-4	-	TGCGCCAGCAGGGGCGAGTGGGGGGTTCAAGAAAAACTGTTTTTT	CASRGEWGVQEKLFF
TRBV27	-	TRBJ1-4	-	TGTGCCAGCAGTTCGTCGTTAACAGGGTTCGCGGATGAAAAACTGTTTTTT	CASSSSLTGFADEKLFF
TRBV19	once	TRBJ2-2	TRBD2	TGTGCCAGTATTGAGCGGGGGGGCTTCGACACCGGGGAGCTGTTTTTT	CASIERGGFDTGELFF
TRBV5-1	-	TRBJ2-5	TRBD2	TGCGCCAGCAGCTTGGGACTAGCGGGGGCCCGCCAAGAGACCCAGTACTTC	CASSLGLAGARQETQYF
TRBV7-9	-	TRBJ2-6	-	TGTGCCAGCAGCTTAGTCGACGGTGGGGCCAACGTCCTGACTTTC	CASSLVDGGANVLTF
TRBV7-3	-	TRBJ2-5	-	TGTGCCAGCAGCTCCCCCGGGGGAAAAGAGACCCAGTACTTC	CASSSPGGKETQYF
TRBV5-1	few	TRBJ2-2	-	TGCGCCAGCCGAATGACAGAATACACCGGGGAGCTGTTTTTT	CASRMTEYTGELFF
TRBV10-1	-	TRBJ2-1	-	TGCGCCAGCAGCGGGGGAACGGGCAATGAGCAGTTCTTC	CASSGGTGNEQFF
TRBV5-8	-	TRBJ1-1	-	TGTGCCAGCCCGGACAGTGTGAACACTGAAGCTTTCTTT	CASPDSVNTEAFF
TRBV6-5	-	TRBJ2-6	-	TGTGCCAGCAGGACAGTCAGCTCTGGGGCCAACGTCCTGACTTTC	CASRTVSSGANVLTF
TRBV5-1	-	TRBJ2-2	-	TGCGCCAGCAGCTTTCGTGGTCGGATCGAAGACGGGGAGCTGTTTTTT	CASSFRGRIEDGELFF
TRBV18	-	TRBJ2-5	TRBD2	TGTGCCAGCTCACCACCGGGTAGCGGGGGGAACCGAGAGACCCAGTACTTC	CASSPPGSGGNRETQYF
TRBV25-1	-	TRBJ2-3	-	TGTGCCAGCAGTGAATATGGAGATACGCAGTATTTT	CASSEYGDTQYF
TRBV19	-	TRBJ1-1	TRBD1	TGTGCCAGTAGTAAGACGACAGGGGAGGAGGTAGCTTTCTTT	CASSKTTGEEVAFF
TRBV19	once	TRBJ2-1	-	TGTGCCAGTAGACCCCAGGGCGTGACCGGAGAGCAGTTCTTC	CASRPQGVTGEQFF
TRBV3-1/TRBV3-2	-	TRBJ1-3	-	TGTGCCAGCAGCCCCAGGGGAAGTCACTCTGGAAACACCATATATTTT	CASSPRGSHSGNTIYF
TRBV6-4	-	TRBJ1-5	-	TGTGCCAGCAGTGCCGCGAGCAATCAGCCCCAGCATTTT	CASSAASNQPQHF